The sequence of this T cell receptor beta chain was determined in a study of blood T cell repertoires in COVID-19. The CDR3 sequence is 17 residues long. Trimming stripped 1 base from V and 7 bases from J, with 17 bases between. CDR1 is LGHDT and CDR2 is YNNKEL in the germline V gene (reference sequence). TCRdb's table, derived via immunoSEQ multiplex PCR, lists solely in-frame clones and lacks some. The sample lists tens of thousands of clones, approximately 87% occurring once. Sequencing was done on a sample of peripheral blood. This sequence was found in a man in his fifties or sixties with active or convalescent COVID-19. The chain employs TRBV3-1 (or the pseudogene TRBV3-2) and TRBJ1-6; D not certain. In DNA form, the CDR3 reads TGTGCCAGCAGCCAAGCGCTCTTGAGGGAGAGAAATTCACCCCTCCACTTT. It codes for CASSQALLRERNSPLHF.